The 4 T cell receptor beta chains below come from one sample, sequenced in a study of blood T cell repertoires in COVID-19. Only in-frame clones appear in the TCRdb table, and some are missing; sequencing was by immunoSEQ multiplex PCR. The table has under 450,000 clones, roughly 87% seen once; the top ten hold roughly 3%. The sequenced material came from PBMCs or T cells enriched from blood (not recorded which). The receptors come from a young woman who had recovered from COVID-19.

The V gene is TRBV27, the J gene TRBJ2-3, with D possibly being TRBD2 (5 bases). The germline V gene has CDR1 MNHEY and CDR2 SMNVEV (reference sequence). The V and J ends lost 2 bases and 1 base respectively, with 13 bases between them. The CDR3 spans 16 residues. The CDR3 nucleotides read TGTGCCAGCAGTTTACTTGGTAGCGTGGGCACAGATACGCAGTATTTT. The encoded protein is CASSLLGSVGTDTQYF.

This chain uses TRBV19 with TRBJ1-1, with D perhaps TRBD1 (5 bases). CDR1 is LNHDA and CDR2 is SQIVND in the germline V gene (reference sequence). This CDR3 has 16 residues. The V end lost 3 bases, the J end lost 6 bases, and 20 bases lay between the germline ends. The CDR3 DNA is TGTGCCAGTAGTATCGGACTAGGGGCAGCAGGCGCTGAAGCTTTCTTT. Protein: CASSIGLGAAGAEAFF.

The chain is built from TRBV5-1 and TRBJ2-7, with no clear D. The CDR3 is made up of 13 amino acids. Germline V gene sequence: CDR1 SGHRS, CDR2 YFSETQ. Trimming took 4 bases from V and 3 from J, leaving 11 bases between them. The CDR3 here is CASSKLLDYEQYF. The CDR3 DNA sequence: TGCGCCAGCAGCAAACTACTCGACTACGAGCAGTACTTC.

The chain has TRBV19 and TRBJ2-1, with 11 positions matching TRBD2. Germline V gene lookup returns CDR1 LNHDA and CDR2 SQIVND (reference sequence). There are 16 residues in the CDR3. V gave up 8 bases and J gave up 6 bases; unmatched junction bases: 12. Here the CDR3 DNA reads TGTGCCAGTGCCCTTGGCTTAGCGGGAGGGGCCAATGAGCAGTTCTTC. This gives the protein CASALGLAGGANEQFF.